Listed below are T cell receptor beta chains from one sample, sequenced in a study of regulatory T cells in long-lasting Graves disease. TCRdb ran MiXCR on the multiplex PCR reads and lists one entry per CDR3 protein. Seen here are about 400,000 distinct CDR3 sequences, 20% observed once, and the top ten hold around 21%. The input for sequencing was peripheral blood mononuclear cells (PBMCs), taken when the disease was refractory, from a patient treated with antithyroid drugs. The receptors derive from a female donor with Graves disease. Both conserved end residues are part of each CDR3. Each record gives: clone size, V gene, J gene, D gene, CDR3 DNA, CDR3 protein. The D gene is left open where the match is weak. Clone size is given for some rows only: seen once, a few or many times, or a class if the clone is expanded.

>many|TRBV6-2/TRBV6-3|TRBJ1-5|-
TGTGCCAGCAGTTACTCGGCTCGGGACACGCGATATAGCAATCAGCCCCAGCATTTT
CASSYSARDTRYSNQPQHF
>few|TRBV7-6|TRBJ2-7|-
TGTGCCAGCAGCTGGAGTCTCAACTACGAGCAGTACTTC
CASSWSLNYEQYF
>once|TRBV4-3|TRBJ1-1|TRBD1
TGCGCCAGCAGCCGAACAGGGGTTGCAGGCATGAACACTGAAGCTTTCTTT
CASSRTGVAGMNTEAFF
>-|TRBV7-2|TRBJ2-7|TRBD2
TGTGCCAGCAGCTTACGCATAGCGGGACTTACCTACGAGCAGTACTTC
CASSLRIAGLTYEQYF
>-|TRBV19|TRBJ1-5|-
TGTGCCAGTAGTATACTGACAGGAGATCAGCCCCAGCATTTT
CASSILTGDQPQHF
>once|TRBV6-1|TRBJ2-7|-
TGTGCCAGTGAGAGCACACAGGGCGTTTACTACGAGCAGTACTTC
CASESTQGVYYEQYF
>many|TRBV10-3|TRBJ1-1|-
TGTGCCATCAGTGAGTCCACTGAAGCTTTCTTT
CAISESTEAFF
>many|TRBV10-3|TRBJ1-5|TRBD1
TGTGCCATCAGTGAGTCGCGGGACAGGGGACAGCCCCAGCATTTT
CAISESRDRGQPQHF
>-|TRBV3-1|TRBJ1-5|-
TGTGCCAGCAGCTGGAAGGGTAGCAATCAGCCCCAGCATTTT
CASSWKGSNQPQHF
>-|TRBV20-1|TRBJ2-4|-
TGCAGTGCAAAGACCGAAAACCTAGCCAAAAACATTCAGTACTTC
CSAKTENLAKNIQYF
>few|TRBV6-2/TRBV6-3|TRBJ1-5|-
TGTGCCAGCAGTGAAGGACGGTTGAGGGATCAGCCCCAGCATTTT
CASSEGRLRDQPQHF
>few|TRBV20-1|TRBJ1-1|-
TGTATTAACAGGGTTTCTCGCACTGAAGCTTTCTTT
CINRVSRTEAFF
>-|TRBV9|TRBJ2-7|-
TGTGCCAGCAGCGTAGGCCCATTAACGGGATACGAGCAGTACTTC
CASSVGPLTGYEQYF
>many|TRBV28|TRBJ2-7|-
TGTGCCAGCAGTCCCTCTTGGACGGTGTACTCAAGGACCTACGAGCAGTACTTC
CASSPSWTVYSRTYEQYF
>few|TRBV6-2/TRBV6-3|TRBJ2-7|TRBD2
TGTGCCAGCAGTTACCTAGCGGCCTCCTACGAGCAGTACTTC
CASSYLAASYEQYF
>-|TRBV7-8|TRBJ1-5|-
TGTGCCAGCAGCTTAGGTGTGGAGGATCCCCAGCATTTT
CASSLGVEDPQHF
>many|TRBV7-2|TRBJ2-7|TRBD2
TGTGCCAGCAGCGCCAGCGGGAGTGTCTACGAGCAGTACTTC
CASSASGSVYEQYF
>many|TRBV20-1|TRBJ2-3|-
TGCAGTGCGTTTAAAGGGAAGGCAGATACGCAGTATTTT
CSAFKGKADTQYF
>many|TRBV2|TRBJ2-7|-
TGTGCCAGCAGCGCCACCGTCACCTACGAGCAGTACTTC
CASSATVTYEQYF
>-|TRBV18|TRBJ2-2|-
TGTGCCAGCTCACAGATCGCAGGGTGGGACACCGGGGAGCTGTTTTTT
CASSQIAGWDTGELFF
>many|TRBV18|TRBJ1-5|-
TGTGCCAGCTCACCAGGGCAGAGCAATCAGCCCCAGCATTTT
CASSPGQSNQPQHF
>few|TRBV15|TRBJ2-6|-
TGTGCCACCAGCAGAGATATAGCCTCTGGGGCCAACGTCCTGACTTTC
CATSRDIASGANVLTF
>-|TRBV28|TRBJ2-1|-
TGTGCCAGCAGACCCTCGGGGTTCTACAATGAGCAGTTCTTC
CASRPSGFYNEQFF
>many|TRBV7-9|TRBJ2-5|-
TGTGCCAGCAGCTTACGGACGCCCCTGGGGGAAGAGACCCAGTACTTC
CASSLRTPLGEETQYF
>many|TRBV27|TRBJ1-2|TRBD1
TGTGCCAGCAGTCGCCGGGACAGGGGAAACTATGGCTACACCTTC
CASSRRDRGNYGYTF
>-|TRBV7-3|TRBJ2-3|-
TGTGCCAGCAACCCTTCGATGGGCGGAGGCACAGATACGCAGTATTTT
CASNPSMGGGTDTQYF
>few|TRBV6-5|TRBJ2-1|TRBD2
TGTGCCAGCAGTTTAGCGGGCCAATACAATGAGCAGTTCTTC
CASSLAGQYNEQFF
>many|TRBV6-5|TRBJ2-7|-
TGTGCCAGCAGTTACTCAGGGACGTACACCTACGAGCAGTACTTC
CASSYSGTYTYEQYF
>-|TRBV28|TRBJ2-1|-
TGTGCCAGCAGTTGGGGCCCGGCGGGATACAATGAGCAGTTCTTC
CASSWGPAGYNEQFF
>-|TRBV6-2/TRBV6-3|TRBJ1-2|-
TGTGCCACCACGGACCAAGTAAATGGCTACACCTTC
CATTDQVNGYTF
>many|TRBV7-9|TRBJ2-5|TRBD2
TGTGCCAGCAGCTCGAATAGCGGGAGTTGGGAGACCCAGTACTTC
CASSSNSGSWETQYF